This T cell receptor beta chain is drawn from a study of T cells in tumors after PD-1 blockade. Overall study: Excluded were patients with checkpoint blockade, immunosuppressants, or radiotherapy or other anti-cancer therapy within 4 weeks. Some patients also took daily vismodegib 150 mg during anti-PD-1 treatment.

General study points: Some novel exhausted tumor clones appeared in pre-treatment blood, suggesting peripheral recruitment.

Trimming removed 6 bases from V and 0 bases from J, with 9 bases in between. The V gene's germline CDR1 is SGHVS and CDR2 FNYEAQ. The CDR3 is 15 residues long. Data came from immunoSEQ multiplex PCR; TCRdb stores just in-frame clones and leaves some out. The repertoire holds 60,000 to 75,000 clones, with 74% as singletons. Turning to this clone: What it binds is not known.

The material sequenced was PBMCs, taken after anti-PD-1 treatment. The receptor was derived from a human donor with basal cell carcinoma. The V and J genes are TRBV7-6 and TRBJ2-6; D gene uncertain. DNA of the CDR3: TGTGCCAGCAGACCTTTATACTCTGGGGCCAACGTCCTGACTTTC. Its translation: CASRPLYSGANVLTF. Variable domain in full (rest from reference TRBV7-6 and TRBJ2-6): GAGVSQSPRYKVTKRGQDVALRCDPISGHVSLYWYRQALGQGPEFLTYFNYEAQQDKSGLPNDRFSAERPEGSISTLTIQRTEQRDSAMYRCASRPLYSGANVLTFGAGSRLTVL.